These 27 T cell receptor beta chains came from one sample sequenced in a study of immune cell composition in non-small cell lung cancer. The repertoire was sequenced with immunoSEQ multiplex PCR; TCRdb's copy has only in-frame clones and lacks some. The data show several thousand clones, 70% to 85% seen once. Source material: lung tumor tissue. The receptors come from a human donor with non-small cell lung cancer.

In DNA form, the CDR3 reads TGTGCCAGCAGTTTCCTAGACGAGCAGTTCTTC. It codes for CASSFLDEQFF. J is TRBJ2-1 and V is TRBV27; no definite D call. The CDR3 loop spans 11 amino acids. The V and J ends lost 3 bases and 10 bases respectively, with 7 bases between them. The V gene's germline CDR1 is MNHEY and CDR2 SMNVEV (reference sequence).

The gene calls are TRBV30 and TRBJ1-2; 9 positions agree with TRBD1. Germline CDR1 GTSNPN, CDR2 SVGIG (reference sequence). This CDR3 comprises 15 residues. Losses at the gene ends were 4 bases for V and 3 bases for J; bases not matched to a gene: 9. The CDR3 DNA is TGTGCCTGGATTAAACAGGGGGCGAGAGACTATGGCTACACCTTC. Protein product: CAWIKQGARDYGYTF.

The gene calls are TRBV5-1 and TRBJ2-7; D remains ambiguous. This CDR3 has 13 residues. V was cut by 3 bases and J by 5 bases, with 12 bases left in between. From germline, CDR1 is SGHRS and CDR2 YFSETQ. DNA of the CDR3: TGCGCCAGCAGCTCAATTATCACTCACGAGCAGTACTTC. This encodes CASSSIITHEQYF.

This clone is classed as large. V gene TRBV29-1 combines with J gene TRBJ2-7; D remains unclear. Trimming took 4 bases from V and 0 from J, leaving 7 bases between them. The length of the CDR3 is 12 residues. Germline CDR1 SQVTM, CDR2 ANQGSEA. Here the CDR3 reads CSVAVNSYEQYF. In DNA form, the CDR3 reads TGCAGCGTTGCGGTAAACTCCTACGAGCAGTACTTC.

This clone turned up a few times. V is TRBV5-5 and J is TRBJ2-1, with 8 nucleotides matching TRBD2. The CDR3 sequence is 14 residues long. CDR1 is SGHKS and CDR2 is YYEKEE in the germline V gene (reference sequence). With V trimmed by 4 bases and J by 4 bases, 4 bases remained unmatched. CDR3 in amino acids: CASSRSGEYNEQFF. Written as DNA, the CDR3 is TGTGCCAGCAGCCGTAGCGGGGAGTACAATGAGCAGTTCTTC.

The gene calls are TRBV10-3 and TRBJ1-1; the match to TRBD1 covers 9 bases. V was pared by 3 bases and J by 3 bases, with 5 bases of the junction left unmatched. The V gene's germline CDR1 is ENHRY and CDR2 SYGVKD. This CDR3 is 15 amino acids long. CDR3 in DNA: TGTGCCATCAGTGATCGACAGGGGGAGTACACTGAAGCTTTCTTT. Encoded protein: CAISDRQGEYTEAFF.

This clone was observed a few times. This chain connects TRBV5-1 to TRBJ2-1; 7 bases fit TRBD2. This CDR3 is 14 amino acids long. Germline V gene sequence: CDR1 SGHRS, CDR2 YFSETQ. V lost 3 bases to trimming and J lost 8 bases; unmatched junction nucleotides: 8. The CDR3 nucleotides are TGCGCCAGCAGCTCGGGACTGGGGGGGGATGAGCAGTTCTTC. This sequence encodes CASSSGLGGDEQFF.

The chain has TRBV2 and TRBJ2-5; TRBD2 aligns across 16 bases. The length of the CDR3 is 16 residues. The V and J ends lost 6 bases and 4 bases, in that order; junction bases with no gene match: 5. Germline V gene sequence: CDR1 SNHLY, CDR2 FYNNEI. The CDR3 loop is CASSGTSGGERETQYF. CDR3 nucleotide sequence: TGTGCCAGCAGCGGGACTAGCGGGGGGGAACGAGAGACCCAGTACTTC.

The chain couples TRBV30 to TRBJ1-4, with 8 bases identical to TRBD1. The CDR3 runs 14 residues. Germline trimming cut 4 bases from V and 7 bases from J; bases unmatched to any gene: 8. The germline V gene has CDR1 GTSNPN and CDR2 SVGIG (reference sequence). CDR3 in DNA: TGTGCCTGGATGGGCAAGGGGACAGGTGAAAAACTGTTTTTT. This encodes CAWMGKGTGEKLFF.

In this sample, this clone turned up a few times. V is TRBV9 and J is TRBJ2-3, with D possibly TRBD2 on 7 matching bases. This CDR3 is built from 15 residues. CDR1 is SGDLS and CDR2 is YYNGEE in the germline V gene. V was trimmed by 4 bases and J by 6 bases, leaving 18 bases between them. The DNA of the CDR3 is TGTGCCAGCAGCAGTCACCCGGGGGGCGGGGATACGCAGTATTTT. Its protein product is CASSSHPGGGDTQYF. Full variable domain (rest looked up from reference TRBV9 and TRBJ2-3): DSGVTQTPKHLITATGQRVTLRCSPRSGDLSVYWYQQSLDQGLQFLIQYYNGEERAKGNILERFSAQQFPDLHSELNLSSLELGDSALYFCASSSHPGGGDTQYFGPGTRLTVL.

This clone was counted between two and nine times. The rearrangement joins TRBV7-9 to TRBJ1-6; D perhaps matches TRBD1 (5 bases). CDR3 length: 16 residues. The germline V gene has CDR1 SEHNR and CDR2 FQNEAQ (reference sequence). V was shortened by 4 bases and J by 7 bases, with 17 bases between the two germline ends. The CDR3 bases are TGTGCCAGCAGCTCTACCCCCGGCAGGGCGAATTCACCCCTCCACTTT. Translating it yields CASSSTPGRANSPLHF.

The genes are TRBV12-5 and TRBJ1-4; TRBD1 matches at 8 bases. V shed 2 bases and J 7 bases; nucleotides not matched to a gene: 3. The CDR3 totals 14 residues. Germline V gene sequence: CDR1 LGHNT, CDR2 FRNRAP. CDR3 protein: CASGLRTGFEKLFF. The DNA of the CDR3 is TGTGCTAGTGGTTTGCGGACAGGGTTTGAAAAACTGTTTTTT.

This chain uses TRBV28 with TRBJ2-1, with D possibly being TRBD2 (5 bases). The germline CDR1 and CDR2 sequences are MDHEN and SYDVKM. The CDR3 consists of 15 residues. The V gene lost 2 bases and the J gene lost 2 bases, with 10 bases spanning the gap. CDR3 region: CASSLGGLTYNEQFF. The CDR3 DNA follows: TGTGCCAGCAGTTTAGGAGGCCTTACCTACAATGAGCAGTTCTTC.

The chain's CDR3 is CASSSPGTGDEQYF. The CDR3 DNA follows: TGTGCCAGCAGTTCCCCCGGGACAGGGGACGAGCAGTACTTC. This chain uses TRBV28 with TRBJ2-7; 10 nucleotides match TRBD1. The CDR3 is 14 amino acids. Trimming at V came to 4 bases and at J to 5 bases, leaving 5 bases not matched to a gene. CDR1 is MDHEN, CDR2 SYDVKM, per germline.

J is TRBJ2-7 and V is TRBV6-5, with D tentatively TRBD1 (6 bases). This CDR3 is 13 amino acids long. Germline V gene lookup returns CDR1 MNHEY and CDR2 SVGAGI. The V and J ends lost 5 bases and 1 base respectively, with 9 bases between them. CDR3 residues: CASSRQASYEQYF. Written as DNA, the CDR3 is TGTGCCAGCAGTAGACAGGCTTCCTACGAGCAGTACTTC.

The V and J genes are TRBV19 and TRBJ2-7; 11 nucleotides agree with TRBD2. This CDR3 is built from 16 residues. V gave up 5 bases and J gave up 1 base; unmatched junction bases: 7. Germline V gene lookup returns CDR1 LNHDA and CDR2 SQIVND (reference sequence). The DNA for the CDR3 is TGTGCCAGTAGTTGGGTAGCGGGGGGGGGATCCTACGAGCAGTACTTC. Translated: CASSWVAGGGSYEQYF.

This CDR3 reads CASSSELDAFLRDRSSYEQYF. The CDR3 DNA follows: TGCGCCAGCAGCTCCGAGCTCGACGCCTTCCTCCGGGACAGATCTTCCTACGAGCAGTACTTC. The chain joins TRBV5-1 to TRBJ2-7, with 7 bases that match TRBD1. After removal of 3 bases from V and 1 base from J, the junction contained 25 bases not matched to a gene. CDR1 and CDR2 from the germline V gene are SGHRS and YFSETQ. The CDR3 runs 21 residues.

The rearrangement joins TRBV11-3 to TRBJ1-2; D may be TRBD1 (5 bases). The CDR3 contains 12 residues. The germline V gene encodes CDR1 SGHNT and CDR2 YENEEA. Trimming shortened V by 1 base and J by 5 bases, and 5 bases separated the two germline ends. The CDR3 loop is CASSLGQYGYTF. DNA of the CDR3: TGTGCCAGCAGCTTAGGACAGTATGGCTACACCTTC.

A remark on this clone: At the DNA level, this CDR3 is encoded by other sequences in the same sample as well. The V gene is TRBV19, the J gene TRBJ2-3; 7 bases align to TRBD2. J was trimmed by 1 base and V by 0 bases; bases with no gene match: 7. The CDR3 runs to 17 residues. Germline lookup yields CDR1 LNHDA and CDR2 SQIVND (reference sequence). The DNA for the CDR3 is TGTGCCAGTAGTATAGACCCAGGTGCGGGGGGCACAGATACGCAGTATTTT. The encoded protein is CASSIDPGAGGTDTQYF.

This chain joins TRBV15 and TRBJ2-5, with 8 bases fitting TRBD1. Losses at the gene ends were 0 bases for V and 4 bases for J; bases not matched to a gene: 4. Germline-derived CDR1 and CDR2 are LNHNV and YYDKDF (reference sequence). This CDR3 spans 15 amino acids. For the CDR3, the DNA is TGTGCCACCAGCAGAGACAGGGGGCTGGGAGAGACCCAGTACTTC. As protein: CATSRDRGLGETQYF.

The V gene is TRBV7-2, the J gene TRBJ2-5; maybe TRBD2 (6 bases). CDR3 length: 13 amino acids. V was clipped by 2 bases and J by 9 bases, with 13 bases between them. The germline gives CDR1 SGHTA, CDR2 FQGNSA. The CDR3 DNA follows: TGTGCCAGCAGCTTAACTACGGGGGATGCCCAGTACTTC. Residues: CASSLTTGDAQYF.

A remark on this clone: A far bigger clonotype differs at one base, so this is likely a read error. The chain has TRBV11-3 and TRBJ2-4; 7 bases are a match to TRBD2. Germline trimming cut 5 bases from V and 4 bases from J; bases unmatched to any gene: 2. Germline lookup yields CDR1 SGHNT and CDR2 YENEEA. The CDR3 contains 13 residues. The CDR3 DNA sequence: TGTGCCAGCAGCCTCGGGGGGAAAAACATTCAGTACTTC. It specifies CASSLGGKNIQYF.

The chain couples TRBV21-1 to TRBJ1-2; the table's D call of TRBD1 was not tested on the DNA. TRBV21-1 is tagged as a pseudogene. CDR3 size: 10 residues. The CDR3 loop is CASSKERDSF. As DNA, the CDR3 is TGTGCCAGCAGCAAAGAGAGGGACAGCTTC.

V gene TRBV2 combines with J gene TRBJ2-4; 7 nucleotides match TRBD1. In germline, CDR1 is SNHLY, CDR2 FYNNEI. After removal of 4 bases from V and 9 bases from J, the junction contained 6 bases not matched to a gene. The CDR3 runs 13 residues. In DNA form, the CDR3 reads TGTGCCAGCAGTGTAGGGGACAGACGCATTCAGTACTTC. It yields the protein CASSVGDRRIQYF.

The chain joins TRBV6-5 to TRBJ1-2; tentatively, D is TRBD1 (6 bases). Per the germline V gene, CDR1 is MNHEY and CDR2 is SVGAGI. The CDR3 spans 14 residues. Deletions cut 4 bases from V and 0 bases from J, with 9 bases between. The CDR3 bases are TGTGCCAGCAGTTCGACAGGAGCTAACTATGGCTACACCTTC. Translating gives CASSSTGANYGYTF.

The V gene is TRBV6-6, the J gene TRBJ2-7, with D perhaps TRBD1 (7 bases). Deletions cut 4 bases from V and 3 bases from J, with 13 bases between. CDR3 length: 14 residues. Germline-derived CDR1 and CDR2 are MNHNY and SVGAGI (reference sequence). The CDR3 here is CASSLAGGIYEQYF. The CDR3, as DNA: TGTGCCAGCAGTTTGGCAGGGGGGATCTACGAGCAGTACTTC.

The chain links TRBV6-6 to TRBJ1-4; 7 bases map to TRBD1. The J segment lost 8 bases and the V segment lost 6 bases, leaving 9 bases of the junction unmatched. CDR1 and CDR2 from the germline V gene are MNHNY and SVGAGI (reference sequence). The CDR3 length is 14 residues. The CDR3 DNA is TGTGCCAGCAGACCCCCCGGAGGGGGCGAAAAACTGTTTTTT. Translation: CASRPPGGGEKLFF.